This is a list of T cell receptor beta chains from one sample in a study of a mutant IDH1 vaccine in newly diagnosed glioma. No antigen has been identified for these receptors. Sequencing used immunoSEQ multiplex PCR; TCRdb keeps in-frame clones, though not all of them. The sample holds about 67,000 clones; around four fifths are singletons and the top ten take 3.8%. The material was PBMCs, obtained from a glioma patient whose treatment included an IDH1 peptide vaccine. The receptors here all came from a man aged 25 to 45 with glioma. CDR3s include the opening cysteine and the closing phenylalanine or tryptophan. D genes are given only for firm matches. Clone size is shown for a subset of rows, as once, few, many or a class of expanded clone.

once,TRBJ2-7,TRBV2,-,13,TGTGCCAGCAGTCTCCACGGGACCAACGAGCAGTACTTC,CASSLHGTNEQYF
-,TRBJ1-5,TRBV19,-,14,TGTGTCAGTAGTACAGAGAGGACGGATCAGCCCCAGCATTTT,CVSSTERTDQPQHF
-,TRBJ1-2,TRBV14,-,15,TGTGCCAGCAGCCAAGACGGGGGGAGACCTTATGGCTACACCTTC,CASSQDGGRPYGYTF
-,TRBJ1-2,TRBV18,TRBD1,12,TGTGCCAGCTCACTGGGACAGGGTGGCTACACCTTC,CASSLGQGGYTF
-,TRBJ1-1,TRBV29-1,-,13,TGCAGCGTTGGCTATCCCTCTGAGGGAGAAGCTTTCTTT,CSVGYPSEGEAFF
-,TRBJ1-4,TRBV7-9,TRBD1,14,TGTGCCAGCAGCCAGGACAGGGTAGAGGAAAAACTGTTTTTT,CASSQDRVEEKLFF
-,TRBJ1-5,TRBV5-8,TRBD1,15,TGTGCCAGCAGCTTGGGACAGGGGGCTTCTCAGCCCCAGCATTTT,CASSLGQGASQPQHF
-,TRBJ2-1,TRBV14,-,18,TGTGCCAGCAGCCAAGTCAGGGGAATCGCTAGGTCCTACAATGAGCAGTTCTTC,CASSQVRGIARSYNEQFF
-,TRBJ1-5,TRBV27,-,14,TGTGCCAGCAGTTATAGGGGTAGCAATCAGCCCCAGCATTTT,CASSYRGSNQPQHF
-,TRBJ2-7,TRBV6-1,-,12,TGTGCCAGCAGTGAACGGGGGACCGAGCAGTACTTC,CASSERGTEQYF
-,TRBJ2-1,TRBV9,-,14,TGTGCCAGCAGCACCTTCGTGGTGAACAATGAGCAGTTCTTC,CASSTFVVNNEQFF
once,TRBJ1-6,TRBV7-6,-,18,TGTGCCAGCAGCTTAAAGGGGGGTTCAGGATCCTATAATTCACCCCTCCACTTT,CASSLKGGSGSYNSPLHF
-,TRBJ2-7,TRBV6-1,-,14,TGTGCCAGCAGTGGGTGGGGTTCGTCGGTCGAGCAGTACTTC,CASSGWGSSVEQYF
-,TRBJ1-1,TRBV10-1,TRBD1,15,TGCGCCAGCAGTGAGTCTAGGACAGGGAACACTGAAGCTTTCTTT,CASSESRTGNTEAFF
-,TRBJ2-2,TRBV18,TRBD2,22,TGTGCCAGCTCACCCCTTCCCGGGCTAGCGGGGGGACACATCTGGAACACCGGGGAGCTGTTTTTT,CASSPLPGLAGGHIWNTGELFF
once,TRBJ2-5,TRBV7-9,-,15,TGTGCCAGCAGCTTAGTACCTAGCAACTCCGAGACCCAGTACTTC,CASSLVPSNSETQYF
-,TRBJ1-2,TRBV11-2,TRBD1,15,TGTGCCAGCAGCCGCACGGCAGGGGGAAGCTATGGCTACACCTTC,CASSRTAGGSYGYTF
-,TRBJ2-7,TRBV5-1,-,16,TGCGCCAGCAGCTTGGCCCACGGACAGCCCAGCTACGAGCAGTACTTC,CASSLAHGQPSYEQYF
-,TRBJ2-2,TRBV10-1,-,12,TGCGCCAGCAGTGACGAGGGCGGGGAGCTGTTTTTT,CASSDEGGELFF
once,TRBJ2-5,TRBV5-3,-,13,TGTGCCAGAAGCCACACTAGAAAAGAGACCCAGTACTTC,CARSHTRKETQYF
-,TRBJ1-6,TRBV30,-,13,TGTGCCATCGACAAGGTCTCTAATTCACCCCTCCACTTT,CAIDKVSNSPLHF
once,TRBJ2-2,TRBV6-5,-,13,TGTGCCAGCGTAGCGGATAACACCGGGGAGCTGTTTTTT,CASVADNTGELFF
-,TRBJ1-2,TRBV2,-,14,TGTGCCAGCAGTGGTCGGGGGCGCAACTATGGCTACACCTTC,CASSGRGRNYGYTF
-,TRBJ2-5,TRBV7-9,-,12,TGTGCCAGCAGCTCCCACGGGGAGACCCAGTACTTC,CASSSHGETQYF
-,TRBJ2-5,TRBV12-5,TRBD2,14,TGTGCTAGTGGTTGGGGGACTAGTTCAGAGACCCAGTACTTC,CASGWGTSSETQYF